The 25 T cell receptor beta chains below were found in one sample sequenced in a study of Graves' ophthalmopathy and Graves' hyperthyroidism. Amplifying from RNA transcripts, the study obtained TCR beta CDR3 regions. Second-round multiplex PCR came after first-round RT-PCR with HTBI primers. TCRdb reprocessed the multiplex PCR reads with MiXCR, giving one entry per CDR3 protein. The table records some 520,000 distinct CDR3 sequences, 14% of them present only once. The sequenced sample consisted of blood. These receptors were obtained from a woman in her 30s with Graves' ophthalmopathy.

This clonotype was found many times. The chain recombines TRBV12-3 or TRBV12-4 with TRBJ2-7; D not resolved. This CDR3 spans 13 amino acids. V dropped 3 bases and J dropped 6 bases, with 12 bases sitting between them. In nucleotides, the CDR3 is TGTGCCAGCAGTTTTGGCCCGGAGTCCGAGCAGTACTTC. Translating gives CASSFGPESEQYF.

This clonotype was seen at least ten times. This sequence joins TRBV9 and TRBJ2-7, with a tentative D call TRBD2 (7 bases). Germline assignment: CDR1 SGDLS and CDR2 YYNGEE. Between the trimmed V and J ends, which lost 5 bases and 5 bases, there was a span of 17 bases. The CDR3 runs 14 residues. CDR3 in DNA: TGTGCCAGCAGTTGGAGGGGGGGCGAAGACGAGCAGTACTTC. It encodes CASSWRGGEDEQYF.

This clonotype has a count of ten or more. V is TRBV28 and J is TRBJ1-2, with D tentatively TRBD1 (5 bases). The CDR3 covers 13 residues. Germline CDR1 reads MDHEN; CDR2 reads SYDVKM. The V and J ends lost 3 bases and 7 bases respectively, with 12 bases between them. CDR3 in DNA: TGTGCCAGCAGTTTGTCCAGGGTGGGTGGCTACACCTTC. This sequence encodes CASSLSRVGGYTF.

This clonotype was counted ten times or more. The rearrangement joins TRBV6-1 to TRBJ2-7; 7 positions agree with TRBD1. The V gene's germline CDR1 is MNHNS and CDR2 SASEGT. This CDR3 spans 14 amino acids. V dropped 6 bases and J dropped 0; count of bases not matched to a gene: 5. The DNA of the CDR3 is TGTGCCAGCAGGCACAGGGGATCCTCCTACGAGCAGTACTTC. Residues: CASRHRGSSYEQYF.

This clonotype was detected ten times or more. The V call is TRBV12-3 or TRBV12-4, the J call TRBJ1-5, with D tentatively TRBD1 (5 bases). V lost 6 bases, J lost 3 bases, and 21 bases lay in between. CDR3 length: 17 residues. The DNA of the CDR3 is TGTGCCAGCAGCCCACATGCGGGGGTTGGGGCCAATCAGCCCCAGCATTTT. Translating it yields CASSPHAGVGANQPQHF.

This clonotype was picked up many times. DNA of the CDR3: TGCGCCAGCAGATCTAGTGGAGGGAGCACAGATACGCAGTATTTT. Its translation: CASRSSGGSTDTQYF. The rearrangement links TRBV5-1 to TRBJ2-3; maybe TRBD2 (6 bases). The V gene's germline CDR1 is SGHRS and CDR2 YFSETQ. The CDR3 sequence is 15 residues long. V lost 5 bases and J lost 0, with 13 bases in between.

This chain links TRBV28 with TRBJ1-1; D is unresolved. Germline V gene lookup returns CDR1 MDHEN and CDR2 SYDVKM. This CDR3 has 17 amino acids. V was clipped by 6 bases and J by 6 bases, with 26 bases between them. This chain's CDR3 is CASSPPGRTTLSAEAFF. The CDR3 nucleotides are TGTGCCAGCAGCCCGCCCGGGAGGACGACCCTGAGCGCTGAAGCTTTCTTT.

This clonotype was observed many times. The V and J genes are TRBV28 and TRBJ2-2, with TRBD2 matching over 8 bases. CDR1 and CDR2 (germline): MDHEN, SYDVKM. V lost 3 bases to trimming and J lost 8 bases; unmatched junction nucleotides: 11. CDR3 length equals 16 residues. The CDR3 region is CASSFLASGLTGELFF. The CDR3 nucleotides are TGTGCCAGCAGTTTCTTGGCTAGCGGGTTAACAGGGGAGCTGTTTTTT.

Worth noting for this clonotype: The junction departs from the called germline gene at one end, perhaps through a read error. The V call is TRBV28, the J call TRBJ1-5, with 7 nucleotides matching TRBD1. The CDR3 length is 15 residues. Germline-derived CDR1 and CDR2 are MDHEN and SYDVKM. This CDR3 reads CASSFSTGWNQPQHF. CDR3 bases: TGTGCCAGCAGTTTTTCGACAGGGTGGAATCAACCCCAGCATTTT.

This clonotype was seen many times. The V call is TRBV3-1, the J call TRBJ1-1, with a tentative D call TRBD1 (5 bases). CDR1 is LGHDT and CDR2 is YNNKEL in the germline V gene (reference sequence). The CDR3 has 15 residues. V shed 0 bases and J shed 5 bases, with 13 bases lying between them. CDR3 sequence (DNA): TGTGCCAGCAGCCAAGAGCTCCAGGGACGAACTGAAGCTTTCTTT. Amino acids: CASSQELQGRTEAFF.

This clonotype came up many times. V and J are TRBV10-3 and TRBJ2-7, with 7 bases matching TRBD1. The trim removed 7 bases at V and 5 bases at J, leaving 5 bases unmatched. The CDR3 consists of 12 residues. The germline V gene encodes CDR1 ENHRY and CDR2 SYGVKD. The CDR3 is CAIKDRDHEQYF. The DNA of the CDR3 is TGTGCCATCAAAGACAGGGACCACGAGCAGTACTTC.

This clonotype was seen more than once but under ten times. Mismatch with germline at one junction end may stem from a read error. This chain links TRBV13 with TRBJ2-4, with TRBD2 matching over 8 bases. Germline V gene lookup returns CDR1 PRHDT and CDR2 FYEKMQ (reference sequence). The CDR3 has 14 residues. The DNA of the CDR3 is TGTGCCAGCAGCTTGGGACTAGAAGAGGACATTAAGTACTTC. Its translation is CASSLGLEEDIKYF.

This chain uses TRBV7-9 with TRBJ1-1; D may be TRBD1 (5 bases). The V gene lost 4 bases and the J gene lost 5 bases, with 11 bases spanning the gap. CDR3 size: 13 residues. Germline V gene data show CDR1 as SEHNR and CDR2 as FQNEAQ (reference sequence). CDR3 coding DNA: TGTGCCAGCAGCTCCAGGGTAAAGACTGAAGCTTTCTTT. This gives the protein CASSSRVKTEAFF.

The CDR3 DNA sequence: TGTGCCAGCAGGGGGACAGGATCTCCCTCTGGAAACACCATATATTTT. Its translation: CASRGTGSPSGNTIYF. The rearrangement links TRBV6-1 to TRBJ1-3; 8 bases align to TRBD1. The CDR3 runs 16 residues. V was pared by 6 bases and J by 0 bases, with 7 bases of the junction left unmatched. Germline V gene lookup returns CDR1 MNHNS and CDR2 SASEGT.

This clonotype showed up many times. The chain's CDR3 is CASSFTDSQETQYF. For the CDR3, the DNA is TGTGCCAGCAGCTTTACGGACAGCCAAGAGACCCAGTACTTC. The gene calls are TRBV7-9 and TRBJ2-5; D is possibly TRBD1 (6 bases). Germline V gene sequence: CDR1 SEHNR, CDR2 FQNEAQ (reference sequence). The length of the CDR3 is 14 residues. The V gene lost 3 bases and the J gene lost 1 base, with 9 bases spanning the gap.

This clonotype was detected many times. CDR3 in DNA: TGCAGCGTTGGAACAGGGGGCGAGCAGTACTTC. It codes for CSVGTGGEQYF. The rearrangement joins TRBV29-1 to TRBJ2-7; 8 positions match TRBD1. The V segment lost 4 bases and the J segment 6 bases; nucleotides outside the gene matches: 2. This CDR3 spans 11 amino acids. Germline V gives CDR1 SQVTM, CDR2 ANQGSEA.

V is TRBV27 and J is TRBJ2-7; 9 bases fit TRBD2. Germline V gene data show CDR1 as MNHEY and CDR2 as SMNVEV (reference sequence). This CDR3 region has 17 residues. Trimming removed 6 bases from V and 4 bases from J; junction bases left unmatched: 16. Here the CDR3 reads CASSPGACGRAGYEQYF. The CDR3 coding sequence is TGTGCCAGCAGCCCTGGGGCTTGCGGGAGGGCCGGGTACGAGCAGTACTTC.

The table lists this clonotype with many counts. The V call is TRBV27, the J call TRBJ1-2, with unresolved D. CDR3 length equals 13 residues. The germline CDR1 and CDR2 sequences are MNHEY and SMNVEV (reference sequence). V was pared by 6 bases and J by 0 bases, with 8 bases between. CDR3: CASSHSPNYGYTF. CDR3 in DNA: TGTGCCAGCAGCCACAGTCCTAACTATGGCTACACCTTC.

At least ten counts were recorded for this clonotype. The chain recombines TRBV9 with TRBJ2-2, with 15 nucleotides matching TRBD2. The CDR3 consists of 17 residues. The ends lost 4 bases at V and 4 bases at J; junction bases unmatched: 5. The germline CDR1 and CDR2 sequences are SGDLS and YYNGEE. CDR3 in DNA: TGTGCCAGCAGCCCTCGGACTAGCGGGGGGGGCACCGGGGAGCTGTTTTTT. It encodes CASSPRTSGGGTGELFF.

This clonotype was found many times. The genes are TRBV7-8 and TRBJ1-5; 9 positions match TRBD1. Germline V lookup: CDR1 SGHVS, CDR2 FQNEAQ. This CDR3 region has 16 residues. J lost 2 bases, V lost 3 bases, and 5 bases had no gene match. The CDR3 here is CASSFGQGTRNQPQHF. The CDR3 nucleotides read TGTGCCAGCAGCTTCGGACAGGGGACTCGCAATCAGCCCCAGCATTTT.

This clonotype appeared many times. V usage is TRBV18 and J usage is TRBJ2-2; D not resolved. The CDR3 is 14 residues long. The V end was cut by 2 bases, the J end by 5 bases, with 9 bases between. Germline-derived CDR1 and CDR2 are KGHSH and LQKENI. In DNA form, the CDR3 reads TGTGCCAGCTCACCATCGGTCAGTACCGGGGAGCTGTTTTTT. This gives the protein CASSPSVSTGELFF.

There are many counts of this clonotype. The chain is built from TRBV10-2 and TRBJ2-5; D is ambiguous. The CDR3 length is 13 residues. The V end was cut by 3 bases, the J end by 0 bases, with 5 bases between. Germline V gene lookup returns CDR1 WSHSY and CDR2 SAAADI. The CDR3 spells CASSDMYQETQYF. Written as DNA, the CDR3 is TGCGCCAGCAGTGATATGTACCAAGAGACCCAGTACTTC.

This clonotype was detected many times. J is TRBJ1-1 and V is TRBV2; 7 nucleotides line up with TRBD1. J was trimmed by 6 bases and V by 1 base; bases with no gene match: 2. Germline V CDR1 and CDR2: SNHLY, FYNNEI. The CDR3 runs 13 residues. CDR3 sequence: CASSEETGPEAFF. DNA of the CDR3: TGTGCCAGCAGTGAAGAGACAGGGCCTGAAGCTTTCTTT.

Only a few counts were recorded for this clonotype. J is TRBJ2-7 and V is TRBV13; TRBD2 aligns across 7 bases. This CDR3 spans 18 amino acids. Germline trimming cut 1 base from V and 3 bases from J; bases unmatched to any gene: 15. CDR1 and CDR2 from the germline V gene are PRHDT and FYEKMQ (reference sequence). The CDR3 DNA reads as TGTGCCAGCAGCTTAGAATCGAGTCCCGGGGGAGGGATCTACGAGCAGTACTTC. The encoded protein is CASSLESSPGGGIYEQYF.

This clonotype was found many times. This sequence joins TRBV30 and TRBJ1-1; 9 bases map to TRBD1. Trimming removed 2 bases from V and 1 base from J; junction bases left unmatched: 5. The germline CDR1 and CDR2 sequences are GTSNPN and SVGIG (reference sequence). This CDR3 spans 15 amino acids. In nucleotides, the CDR3 is TGTGCCTGGAGTAAGCCGACAGGGGGGAACACTGAAGCTTTCTTT. This translates into CAWSKPTGGNTEAFF.